Following are 2 T cell receptor beta chains from one sample sequenced in a study of T cell changes during pregnancy in multiple sclerosis. Method: immunoSEQ multiplex PCR; TCRdb's copy keeps in-frame clones and lacks some. The data contain about 20,000 clones, around 87% of them singletons. The sequenced sample was CD8+ T cells from peripheral blood mononuclear cells, obtained in the third trimester of pregnancy. These receptors all come from a female donor in good health, enrolled as a control in a pregnancy study.

The CDR3 is CASSPGQGEPSYQETQYF. Here the CDR3 DNA reads TGTGCCAGCAGTCCTGGACAGGGAGAGCCCTCGTACCAAGAGACCCAGTACTTC. This chain links TRBV7-9 with TRBJ2-5; 8 bases line up with TRBD1. Germline CDR1 SEHNR, CDR2 FQNEAQ (reference sequence). V trimming: 6 bases; J trimming: 0 bases; junction bases outside the gene matches: 15. The CDR3 has 18 amino acids.

The chain links TRBV7-9 to TRBJ1-1, with no clear D. The CDR3 loop spans 14 amino acids. Trimming shortened V by 3 bases and J by 3 bases, and 11 bases separated the two germline ends. Per the germline V gene, CDR1 is SEHNR and CDR2 is FQNEAQ (reference sequence). The CDR3 sequence: CASSLDFSDTEAFF. CDR3 nucleotides: TGTGCCAGCAGCTTGGACTTCTCCGACACTGAAGCTTTCTTT.